This T cell receptor (beta chain) came from a study of HIV-infected patients and healthy controls. The germline CDR1 and CDR2 sequences are SQVTM and ANQGSEA. V lost 3 bases and J lost 2, with 11 bases in between. This CDR3 comprises 13 residues. TCRdb re-called the 5' RACE reads through MiXCR, storing one row per CDR3 protein. The table includes about 67,000 distinct CDR3 sequences, approximately 15% detected once. This clonotype was picked up a small number of times. The J gene is TRBJ2-7, the V gene TRBV29-1, with D possibly TRBD2 on 6 matching bases. The sequenced sample consisted of CD4+ T cells from blood. This TCR derives from a human donor in good health. Written as DNA, the CDR3 is TGCAGCGTTGAGGTTGCGGGACCCTACGAGCAGTACTTC. Protein: CSVEVAGPYEQYF.